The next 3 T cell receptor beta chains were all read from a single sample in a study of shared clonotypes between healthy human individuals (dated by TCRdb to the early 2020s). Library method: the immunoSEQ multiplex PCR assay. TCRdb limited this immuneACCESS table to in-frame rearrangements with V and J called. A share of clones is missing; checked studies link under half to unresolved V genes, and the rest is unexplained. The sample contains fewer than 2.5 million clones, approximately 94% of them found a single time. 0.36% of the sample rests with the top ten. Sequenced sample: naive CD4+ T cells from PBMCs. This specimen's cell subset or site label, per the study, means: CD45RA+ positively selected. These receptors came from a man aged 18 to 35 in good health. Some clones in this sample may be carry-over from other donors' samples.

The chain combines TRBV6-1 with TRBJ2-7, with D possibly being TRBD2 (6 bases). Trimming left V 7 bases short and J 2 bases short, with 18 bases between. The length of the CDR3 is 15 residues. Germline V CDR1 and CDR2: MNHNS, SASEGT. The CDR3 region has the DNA TGTGCCAGCACCACCGAGAGAGGGACTCCCTACGAGCAGTACTTC. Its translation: CASTTERGTPYEQYF.

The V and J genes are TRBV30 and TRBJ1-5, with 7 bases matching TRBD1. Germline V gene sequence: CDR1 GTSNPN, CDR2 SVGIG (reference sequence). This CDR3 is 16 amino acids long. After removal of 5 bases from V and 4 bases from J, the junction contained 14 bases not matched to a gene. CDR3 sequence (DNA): TGTGCCTGGTCACGGGTTGCCCCAGGGGGAAATCAGCCCCAGCATTTT. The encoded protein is CAWSRVAPGGNQPQHF. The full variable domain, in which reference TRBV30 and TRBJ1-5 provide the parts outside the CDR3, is SQTIHQWPATLVQPVGSPLSLECTVEGTSNPNLYWYRQAAGRGLQLLFYSVGIGQISSEVPQNLSASRPQDRQFILSSKKLLLSDSGFYLCAWSRVAPGGNQPQHFGDGTRLSIL.

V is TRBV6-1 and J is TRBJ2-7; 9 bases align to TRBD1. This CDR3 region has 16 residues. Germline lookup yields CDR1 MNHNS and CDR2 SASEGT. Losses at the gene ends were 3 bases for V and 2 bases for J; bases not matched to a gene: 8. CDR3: CASSEAGTGLTYEQYF. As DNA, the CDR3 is TGTGCCAGCAGTGAGGCCGGGACAGGGCTTACCTACGAGCAGTACTTC.